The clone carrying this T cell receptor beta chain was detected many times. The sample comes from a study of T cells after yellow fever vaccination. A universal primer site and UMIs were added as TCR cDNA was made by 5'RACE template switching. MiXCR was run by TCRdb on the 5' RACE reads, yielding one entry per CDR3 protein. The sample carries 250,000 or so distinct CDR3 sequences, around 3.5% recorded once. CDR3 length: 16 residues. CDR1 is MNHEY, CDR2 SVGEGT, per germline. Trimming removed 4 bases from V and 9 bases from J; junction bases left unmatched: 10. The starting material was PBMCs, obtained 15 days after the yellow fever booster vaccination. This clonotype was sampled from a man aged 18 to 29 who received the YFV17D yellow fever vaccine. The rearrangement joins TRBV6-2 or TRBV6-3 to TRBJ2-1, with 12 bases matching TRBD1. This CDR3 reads CASSFTRDRGPGEQFF. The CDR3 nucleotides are TGTGCCAGCAGTTTTACGCGGGACAGGGGGCCGGGTGAGCAGTTCTTC.